This TCR beta chain was retrieved from a study of response to subunit inactivated influenza vaccine. TCRdb analysed the RT-PCR reads with MiXCR anew, one entry per CDR3 protein. The table lists about 570,000 distinct CDR3 sequences, approximately 10% of them singletons. This same sample was also part of a study on T cells expressing NK-cell markers. According to that study: UMIs accompanied the 5'RACE template switching by which TCR beta cDNA was made.

This sequence originates from a man between 50 and 59 years old who received an inactivated influenza vaccine. Material: PBMCs from blood, obtained on the day of vaccination.

CDR3 nucleotides: TGTGCCAGCAGTTTATTGGGGGGTGGTGAAAAACTGTTTTTT. Its protein is CASSLLGGGEKLFF. The chain recombines TRBV27 with TRBJ1-4; D perhaps matches TRBD1 (5 bases). The V gene lost 1 base and the J gene lost 7 bases, with 10 bases spanning the gap. Germline CDR1 MNHEY, CDR2 SMNVEV (reference sequence). This CDR3 contains 14 residues.